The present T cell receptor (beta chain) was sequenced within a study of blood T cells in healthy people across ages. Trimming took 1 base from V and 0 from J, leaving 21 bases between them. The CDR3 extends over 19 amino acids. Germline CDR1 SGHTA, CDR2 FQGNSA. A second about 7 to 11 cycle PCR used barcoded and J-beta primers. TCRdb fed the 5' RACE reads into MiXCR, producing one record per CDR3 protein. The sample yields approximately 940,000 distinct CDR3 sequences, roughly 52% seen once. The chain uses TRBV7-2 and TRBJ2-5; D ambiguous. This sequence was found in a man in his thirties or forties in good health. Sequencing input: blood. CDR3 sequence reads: CASSLEVDTQRKYQETQYF. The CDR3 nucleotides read TGTGCCAGCAGCTTAGAGGTAGATACACAGAGAAAGTACCAAGAGACCCAGTACTTC.